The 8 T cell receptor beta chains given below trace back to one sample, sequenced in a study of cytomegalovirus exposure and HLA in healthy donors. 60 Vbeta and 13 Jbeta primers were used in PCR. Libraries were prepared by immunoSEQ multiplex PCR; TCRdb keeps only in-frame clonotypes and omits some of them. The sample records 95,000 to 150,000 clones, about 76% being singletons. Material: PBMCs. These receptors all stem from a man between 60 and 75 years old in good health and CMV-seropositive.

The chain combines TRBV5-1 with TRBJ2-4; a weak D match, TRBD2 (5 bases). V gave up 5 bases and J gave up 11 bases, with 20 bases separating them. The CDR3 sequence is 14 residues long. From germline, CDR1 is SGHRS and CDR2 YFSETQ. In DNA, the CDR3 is TGCGCCAGCAGGAATGGGGTGTCGGGGAAGGTTCAGTACTTC. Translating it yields CASRNGVSGKVQYF. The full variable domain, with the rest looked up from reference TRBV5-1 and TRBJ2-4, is KAGVTQTPRYLIKTRGQQVTLSCSPISGHRSVSWYQQTPGQGLQFLFEYFSETQRNKGNFPGRFSGRQFSNSRSEMNVSTLELGDSALYLCASRNGVSGKVQYFGAGTRLSVL.

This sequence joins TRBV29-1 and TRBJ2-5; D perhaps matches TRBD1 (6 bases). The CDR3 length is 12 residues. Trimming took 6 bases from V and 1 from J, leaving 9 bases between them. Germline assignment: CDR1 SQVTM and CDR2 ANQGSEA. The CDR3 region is CSVDRSQETQYF. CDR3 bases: TGCAGCGTCGACAGGTCCCAAGAGACCCAGTACTTC.

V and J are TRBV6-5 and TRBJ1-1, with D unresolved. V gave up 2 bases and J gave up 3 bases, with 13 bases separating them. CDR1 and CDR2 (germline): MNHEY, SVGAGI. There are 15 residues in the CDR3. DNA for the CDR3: TGTGCCAGCAGTTACGGGCCAGCCGCTTACACTGAAGCTTTCTTT. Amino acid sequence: CASSYGPAAYTEAFF.

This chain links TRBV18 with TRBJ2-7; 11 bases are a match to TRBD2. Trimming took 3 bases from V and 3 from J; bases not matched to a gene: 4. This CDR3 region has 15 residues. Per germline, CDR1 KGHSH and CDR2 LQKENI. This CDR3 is CASSPSGRAFYEQYF. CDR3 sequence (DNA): TGTGCCAGCTCACCTAGCGGGAGGGCCTTCTACGAGCAGTACTTC.

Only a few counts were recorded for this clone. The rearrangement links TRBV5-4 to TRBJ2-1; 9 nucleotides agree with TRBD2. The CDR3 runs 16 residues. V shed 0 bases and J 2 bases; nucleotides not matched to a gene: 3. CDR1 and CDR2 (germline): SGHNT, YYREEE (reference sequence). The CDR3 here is CASSLAGGRAYNEQFF. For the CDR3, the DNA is TGTGCCAGCAGCTTGGCTGGCGGGAGGGCCTACAATGAGCAGTTCTTC.

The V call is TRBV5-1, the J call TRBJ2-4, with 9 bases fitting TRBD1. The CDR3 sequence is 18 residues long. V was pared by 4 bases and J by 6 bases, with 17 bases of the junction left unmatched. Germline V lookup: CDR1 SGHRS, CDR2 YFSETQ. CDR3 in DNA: TGCGCCAGCAGCCCCGAACCGGACAGGGGTCTTGAAGGAAACATTCAGTACTTC. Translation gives CASSPEPDRGLEGNIQYF. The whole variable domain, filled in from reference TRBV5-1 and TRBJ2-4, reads KAGVTQTPRYLIKTRGQQVTLSCSPISGHRSVSWYQQTPGQGLQFLFEYFSETQRNKGNFPGRFSGRQFSNSRSEMNVSTLELGDSALYLCASSPEPDRGLEGNIQYFGAGTRLSVL.

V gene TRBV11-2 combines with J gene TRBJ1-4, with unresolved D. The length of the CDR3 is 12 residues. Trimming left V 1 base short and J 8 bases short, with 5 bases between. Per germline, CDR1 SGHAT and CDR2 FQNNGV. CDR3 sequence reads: CASSLVSEKLFF. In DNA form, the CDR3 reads TGTGCCAGCAGCTTAGTGTCGGAAAAACTGTTTTTT. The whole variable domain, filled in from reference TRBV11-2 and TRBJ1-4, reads EAGVAQSPRYKIIEKRQSVAFWCNPISGHATLYWYQQILGQGPKLLIQFQNNGVVDDSQLPKDRFSAERLKGVDSTLKIQPAKLEDSAVYLCASSLVSEKLFFGSGTQLSVL.

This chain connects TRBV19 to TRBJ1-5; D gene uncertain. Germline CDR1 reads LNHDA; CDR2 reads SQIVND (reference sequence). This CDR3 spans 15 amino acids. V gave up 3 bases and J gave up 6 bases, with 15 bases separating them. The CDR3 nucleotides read TGTGCCAGTAGTATCGTAGGCGCAGGCAGTCAGCCCCAGCATTTT. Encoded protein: CASSIVGAGSQPQHF.